This T cell receptor beta chain was obtained from a study of cytomegalovirus exposure and HLA in healthy donors. PCR was performed using 60 Vbeta and 13 Jbeta primers. Here immunoSEQ multiplex PCR was the method, and the copy in TCRdb shows in-frame clones only, minus some. The sample has about 68,000 clones, approximately 78% seen once. The CDR3 runs to 17 residues. CDR1 is MNHNS, CDR2 SASEGT, per germline. V lost 4 bases, J lost 0 bases, and 16 bases lay in between. The rearrangement links TRBV6-1 to TRBJ2-1, with a possible D match to TRBD1 (5 bases). The specimen sequenced was PBMCs. The sequence derives from a human donor in good health. The CDR3 spells CASSAGLLRSSYNEQFF. DNA of the CDR3: TGTGCCAGCAGTGCAGGGCTCTTGAGAAGCTCCTACAATGAGCAGTTCTTC.